This T cell receptor (beta chain) was sequenced for a study of shared clonotypes between healthy human individuals. At the level of the study: Used for every donor were three CD4 naive, three CD4 memory, two CD8 naive and one CD8 memory plate. General study points: Among a handful of donors, about 5% of naive CD4 clonotypes were found in common.

V was shortened by 5 bases and J by 1 base, with 15 bases between the two germline ends. CDR3 length: 15 amino acids. The germline gives CDR1 SQVTM, CDR2 ANQGSEA. Points on this clone: Its antigen remains unidentified.

Clones were read by immunoSEQ multiplex PCR, and TCRdb kept only the in-frame ones, dropping some. In the table there are 2 million to 2.5 million clones, 92% of which are singletons. Splitting of CD4+ cells produced CD45RA+ naive and CD45RA-negative memory subsets. This TCR was recovered from a man aged 18 to 30 in good health. Some clones in this sample may be carry-over from other donors' samples. Sequencing was done on a sample of naive CD4+ T cells from PBMCs. Sample subset: CD45RA+ positively selected. The V and J genes are TRBV29-1 and TRBJ2-4, with no clear D. The CDR3 is CSVSIRSAAKNIQYF. CDR3 nucleotides: TGCAGCGTTTCCATTCGGAGCGCGGCCAAAAACATTCAGTACTTC.